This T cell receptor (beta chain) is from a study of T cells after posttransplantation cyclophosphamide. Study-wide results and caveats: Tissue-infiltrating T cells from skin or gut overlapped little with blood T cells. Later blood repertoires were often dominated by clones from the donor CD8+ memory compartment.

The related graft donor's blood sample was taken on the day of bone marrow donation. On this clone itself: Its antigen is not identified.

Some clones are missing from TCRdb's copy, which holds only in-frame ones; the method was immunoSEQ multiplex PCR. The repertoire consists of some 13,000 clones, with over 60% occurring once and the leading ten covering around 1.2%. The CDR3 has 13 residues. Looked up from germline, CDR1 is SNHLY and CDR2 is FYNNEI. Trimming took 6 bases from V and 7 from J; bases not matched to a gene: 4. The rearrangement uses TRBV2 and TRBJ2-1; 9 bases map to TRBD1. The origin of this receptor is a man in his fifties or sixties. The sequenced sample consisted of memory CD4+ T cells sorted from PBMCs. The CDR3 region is CASRGQGGNEQFF. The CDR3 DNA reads TGTGCCAGCAGGGGACAGGGAGGAAATGAGCAGTTCTTC.